These 16 T cell receptor beta chains came from one sample sequenced in a study of patients and donors after allogeneic stem cell transplantation. Using its own MiXCR run on the RT-PCR reads, TCRdb lists one record per CDR3 protein. The sample gives about 960,000 distinct CDR3 sequences, 18% of which show up once; around 6% is in the top ten. Material: blood, either unsorted or a sorted T cell fraction (not recorded which). These receptors all stem from a human donor who was either an allogeneic HSCT recipient or a stem cell or donor lymphocyte infusion donor (not recorded which). It is not recorded whose cells these are; they may come from a transplant donor.

This clonotype was counted a few times. The CDR3 nucleotides read TGCGCCAGCAGCCAAATCATAGGGGTCAGCTCACCCCTCCACTTT. Translated, it gives CASSQIIGVSSPLHF. The J gene is TRBJ1-6, the V gene TRBV4-1, with D tentatively TRBD1 (5 bases). Germline CDR1 is MGHRA and CDR2 is YSYEKL. V lost 2 bases and J lost 10, with 15 bases in between. This CDR3 has 15 amino acids.

This clonotype was recorded a few times. V usage is TRBV6-5 and J usage is TRBJ1-1; unclear D gene. The germline gives CDR1 MNHEY, CDR2 SVGAGI. CDR3 length: 12 amino acids. The ends were cut back, 4 bases at V and 8 bases at J, with 11 bases in the middle. This CDR3 reads CASSWVGREAFF. The DNA for the CDR3 is TGTGCCAGCAGTTGGGTGGGCAGGGAAGCTTTCTTT.

The J gene is TRBJ1-4, the V gene TRBV4-1; D is unresolved. The germline gives CDR1 MGHRA, CDR2 YSYEKL. V was cut by 0 bases and J by 0 bases, with 14 bases left in between. This CDR3 is 18 amino acids long. The CDR3 coding sequence is TGCGCCAGCAGCCAAGATCGGGCAGCAGAGACAACTAATGAAAAACTGTTTTTT. It is translated as CASSQDRAAETTNEKLFF.

The chain links TRBV29-1 to TRBJ2-2; maybe TRBD1 (5 bases). V shed 6 bases and J shed 0 bases, with 8 bases lying between them. Looked up from germline, CDR1 is SQVTM and CDR2 is ANQGSEA. The CDR3 is 13 residues long. Written as DNA, the CDR3 is TGCAGCGTCTGGACACCGAACACCGGGGAGCTGTTTTTT. Its protein is CSVWTPNTGELFF.

This clonotype showed up many times. The rearrangement uses TRBV10-3 and TRBJ2-7, with 10 bases matching TRBD2. Germline lookup yields CDR1 ENHRY and CDR2 SYGVKD. The CDR3 sequence is 15 residues long. V lost 5 bases, J lost 7 bases, and 11 bases stayed unmatched. The CDR3 bases are TGTGCCATCAGTAGTAGCGGGAGGCCCATGGGGGAGCAGTACTTC. Its protein is CAISSSGRPMGEQYF.

The rearrangement joins TRBV20-1 to TRBJ2-1; 11 nucleotides line up with TRBD2. The CDR3 consists of 14 residues. Germline CDR1 reads DFQATT; CDR2 reads SNEGSKA (reference sequence). V was clipped by 7 bases and J by 4 bases; unmatched bases: 6. CDR3 DNA: TGCAGTGTCAGGGGACTAGCGGTTTACAATGAGCAGTTCTTC. The encoded protein is CSVRGLAVYNEQFF.

This clonotype was observed a few times. The rearrangement uses TRBV5-1 and TRBJ2-4, with 14 bases lining up with TRBD2. This CDR3 is built from 18 residues. The trim removed 4 bases at V and 5 bases at J, leaving 11 bases unmatched. Germline CDR1 is SGHRS and CDR2 is YFSETQ. CDR3: CASSPSGTSGSPQNIQYF. As DNA, the CDR3 is TGCGCCAGCAGCCCCTCCGGGACTAGCGGGAGTCCTCAAAACATTCAGTACTTC.

The V gene is TRBV15, the J gene TRBJ2-7; D not resolved. Germline V gene lookup returns CDR1 LNHNV and CDR2 YYDKDF (reference sequence). The CDR3 is made up of 14 amino acids. The V and J ends lost 4 bases and 3 bases respectively, with 13 bases between them. Written as DNA, the CDR3 is TGTGCCACCAGCAAGCCGGGCAAACTCTACGAGCAGTACTTC. Translating it yields CATSKPGKLYEQYF.

This clonotype was seen only a few times. The V gene is TRBV6-1, the J gene TRBJ2-7; 8 positions match TRBD1. The length of the CDR3 is 13 residues. Per germline, CDR1 MNHNS and CDR2 SASEGT. The V segment lost 8 bases and the J segment 4 bases; nucleotides outside the gene matches: 7. CDR3 amino acids: CASWGQGAYEQYF. The CDR3 DNA is TGTGCCAGCTGGGGGCAGGGGGCGTACGAGCAGTACTTC.

This clonotype has just a few counts. J is TRBJ1-2 and V is TRBV5-1; 8 bases line up with TRBD1. CDR1 and CDR2 (germline): SGHRS, YFSETQ. The CDR3 covers 15 residues. The ends lost 0 bases at V and 4 bases at J; junction bases unmatched: 5. The CDR3 nucleotides are TGCGCCAGCAGCTTGGATTCCGACAGGGGCTATGGCTACACCTTC. It encodes CASSLDSDRGYGYTF. Using reference TRBV5-1 and TRBJ1-2 for the parts outside the CDR3, the full variable domain is KAGVTQTPRYLIKTRGQQVTLSCSPISGHRSVSWYQQTPGQGLQFLFEYFSETQRNKGNFPGRFSGRQFSNSRSEMNVSTLELGDSALYLCASSLDSDRGYGYTFGSGTRLTVV.

The table lists this clonotype with many counts. J is TRBJ2-2 and V is TRBV12-3 or TRBV12-4; D is perhaps TRBD1 or TRBD2 (5 bases each). V was cut by 7 bases and J by 8 bases, with 17 bases left in between. There are 14 residues in the CDR3. For the CDR3, the DNA is TGTGCCAGCATCCTATCCGGGACCCCGGGGGAGCTGTTTTTT. This codes for CASILSGTPGELFF.

Only a few counts were recorded for this clonotype. The rearrangement links TRBV20-1 to TRBJ1-2; maybe TRBD1 (6 bases). The CDR3 consists of 14 residues. V was shortened by 5 bases and J by 0 bases, with 13 bases between the two germline ends. Per the germline V gene, CDR1 is DFQATT and CDR2 is SNEGSKA (reference sequence). In DNA, the CDR3 is TGCAGTGCTTCCCCCGGGACATCTAACTATGGCTACACCTTC. Translating gives CSASPGTSNYGYTF.

The count of this clonotype is one. The V gene is TRBV21-1, the J gene TRBJ1-1; TRBD1, the D gene given by the table, was not confirmed from the DNA. TRBV21-1 constitutes a pseudogene. CDR3 length: 15 residues. The CDR3 loop is CASSKRPDRDTEAFF. The DNA of the CDR3 is TGTGCCAGCAGCAAAAGGCCGGACAGGGACACTGAAGCTTTCTTT.

This clonotype showed up just a few times. This chain joins TRBV7-9 and TRBJ2-1; D may be TRBD1 or TRBD2 (5 bases each). V lost 1 base and J 4 bases, leaving 14 bases between the germline ends. The CDR3 sequence is 16 residues long. Germline lookup yields CDR1 SEHNR and CDR2 FQNEAQ (reference sequence). The CDR3 spells CASSLDGTRIYNEQFF. For the CDR3, the DNA is TGTGCCAGCAGCTTAGACGGGACCAGGATTTACAATGAGCAGTTCTTC.

This clonotype came up a few times. DNA of the CDR3: TGTGCCAGCAGACAAGAATGGACAGGGGGTGAAGCTTTCTTT. This codes for CASRQEWTGGEAFF. This chain joins TRBV12-3 or TRBV12-4 and TRBJ1-1, with 10 positions matching TRBD1. Trimming at V came to 6 bases and at J to 7 bases, leaving 8 bases not matched to a gene. The CDR3 sequence is 14 residues long.

The chain links TRBV3-1 to TRBJ2-7; D gene ambiguous. This CDR3 is 13 amino acids long. Trimming took 4 bases from V and 2 from J, leaving 9 bases between them. Per germline, CDR1 LGHDT and CDR2 YNNKEL (reference sequence). The CDR3: CASSRLSTYEQYF. In DNA form, the CDR3 reads TGTGCCAGCAGCCGCCTCTCAACCTACGAGCAGTACTTC.